Following are 17 T cell receptor beta chains from one sample sequenced in a study of graft-versus-host responses after intestinal transplantation. Their antigens remain unidentified. Clones were read by immunoSEQ multiplex PCR, and TCRdb kept only the in-frame ones, dropping some. The sample lists 80,000 to 100,000 clones; roughly 90% were seen once. This sample comprised unstimulated CD4+ T cells sorted from spleen or lymph node cells, obtained before intestinal transplant. The receptors derive from a human donor who received an intestinal transplant.

The chain carries TRBV5-1 and TRBJ2-6; possible D gene TRBD2, 5 bases. There are 16 residues in the CDR3. Germline-derived CDR1 and CDR2 are SGHRS and YFSETQ. V was pared by 4 bases and J by 4 bases, with 15 bases between. The CDR3 region has the DNA TGCGCCAGCAGCGAGAGGGAGCTTGCAGGGGCCAACGTCCTGACTTTC. It yields the protein CASSERELAGANVLTF.

V gene TRBV18 combines with J gene TRBJ2-7; TRBD2 matches at 10 bases. Trimming removed 3 bases from V and 2 bases from J; junction bases left unmatched: 4. The CDR3 is made up of 15 amino acids. In germline, CDR1 is KGHSH, CDR2 LQKENI. The CDR3 spells CASSPNGLAAYEQYF. The CDR3 DNA is TGTGCCAGCTCACCTAACGGACTAGCGGCCTACGAGCAGTACTTC. The full variable domain, in which reference TRBV18 and TRBJ2-7 provide the parts outside the CDR3, is NAGVMQNPRHLVRRRGQEARLRCSPMKGHSHVYWYRQLPEEGLKFMVYLQKENIIDESGMPKERFSAEFPKEGPSILRIQQVVRGDSAAYFCASSPNGLAAYEQYFGPGTRLTVT.

The rearrangement links TRBV6-5 to TRBJ1-5; D not certain. This CDR3 comprises 13 residues. Trimming left V 5 bases short and J 7 bases short, with 12 bases between. The germline gives CDR1 MNHEY, CDR2 SVGAGI. The CDR3 is CASSRDVRQPQHF. For the CDR3, the DNA is TGTGCCAGCAGTCGGGATGTGCGGCAGCCCCAGCATTTT.

DNA of the CDR3: TGTGCCACCAGCAGAGTACTGACAGGAAGCTACGAGCAGTACTTC. Translation gives CATSRVLTGSYEQYF. The rearrangement joins TRBV15 to TRBJ2-5; TRBD1 might be the D (6 bases). Matching the DNA end better, TRBJ2-7 makes the J call doubtful. CDR1 and CDR2 from the germline V gene are LNHNV and YYDKDF (reference sequence). This CDR3 is built from 15 residues.

CDR3 amino acids: CSVGQGRNQPQHF. The CDR3 bases are TGCAGCGTTGGACAGGGGAGAAATCAGCCCCAGCATTTT. The J gene is TRBJ1-5, the V gene TRBV29-1, with 8 bases lining up with TRBD1. Germline CDR1 SQVTM, CDR2 ANQGSEA. The CDR3 consists of 13 residues. V trimming: 4 bases; J trimming: 4 bases; junction bases outside the gene matches: 3.

The chain has TRBV14 and TRBJ1-3; D gene uncertain. The length of the CDR3 is 14 residues. CDR1 and CDR2 (germline): SGHDN, FVKESK. With 3 bases removed from V and 3 bases from J, the gap between germline ends came to 9 bases. The CDR3 loop reads CASSHRGVGNTIYF. As DNA, the CDR3 is TGTGCCAGCAGCCACCGGGGAGTTGGAAACACCATATATTTT.

The rearrangement uses TRBV6-6 and TRBJ2-2, with 8 bases aligning to TRBD2. CDR1 is MNHNY, CDR2 SVGAGI, per germline (reference sequence). This CDR3 region has 14 residues. After removal of 2 bases from V and 8 bases from J, the junction contained 4 bases not matched to a gene. The CDR3 DNA sequence: TGTGCCAGCAGTTACAGGACTAGCAAGGGGGAGCTGTTTTTT. Residues: CASSYRTSKGELFF.

This chain links TRBV27 with TRBJ1-1; D gene unclear. This CDR3 has 16 residues. CDR1 and CDR2 from the germline V gene are MNHEY and SMNVEV (reference sequence). V lost 5 bases, J lost 10 bases, and 26 bases lay in between. Here the CDR3 reads CASSEGLEVGRPLAFF. The CDR3 nucleotides read TGTGCCAGCAGTGAGGGTCTCGAGGTCGGGCGGCCCTTAGCTTTCTTT.

The chain has TRBV19 and TRBJ1-2, with D perhaps matching TRBD1 (5 bases). V lost 7 bases to trimming and J lost 8 bases, with 26 bases between them. In germline, CDR1 is LNHDA, CDR2 SQIVND (reference sequence). CDR3 length: 16 residues. The CDR3 DNA sequence: TGTGCCAGTATTTCCAGGCCAGGGCTAAATGTCTTCGGCTACACCTTC. Amino acids: CASISRPGLNVFGYTF.

This sequence joins TRBV29-1 and TRBJ1-1, with a tentative D call TRBD1 (6 bases). The CDR3 runs 13 residues. Trimming cost V 2 bases and J 7 bases, with 14 bases left between them. Looked up from germline, CDR1 is SQVTM and CDR2 is ANQGSEA. The CDR3: CSVEQGKIREAFF. The CDR3, as DNA: TGCAGCGTTGAACAGGGGAAAATTCGTGAAGCTTTCTTT. The full variable domain, completed using reference TRBV29-1 and TRBJ1-1, is SAVISQKPSRDICQRGTSLTIQCQVDSQVTMMFWYRQQPGQSLTLIATANQGSEATYESGFVIDKFPISRPNLTFSTLTVSNMSPEDSSIYLCSVEQGKIREAFFGQGTRLTVV.

The rearrangement links TRBV7-9 to TRBJ1-2; D is undetermined. CDR1 is SEHNR, CDR2 FQNEAQ, per germline (reference sequence). V dropped 3 bases and J dropped 1 base, with 6 bases sitting between them. This CDR3 has 13 residues. CDR3 region: CASSFPFNYGYTF. The CDR3 region has the DNA TGTGCCAGCAGCTTTCCTTTTAACTATGGCTACACCTTC.

The chain joins TRBV5-1 to TRBJ1-1; D not certain. Germline loops: CDR1 SGHRS, CDR2 YFSETQ. The CDR3 has 15 amino acids. With 0 bases removed from V and 3 bases from J, the gap between germline ends came to 12 bases. The CDR3 DNA follows: TGCGCCAGCAGCTTGGCCGGGGTCCGAGACACTGAAGCTTTCTTT. Its translation: CASSLAGVRDTEAFF.

The V call is TRBV5-1, the J call TRBJ2-7, with D unresolved. CDR3 length: 13 amino acids. From germline, CDR1 is SGHRS and CDR2 YFSETQ. V was trimmed by 0 bases and J by 3 bases, leaving 7 bases between them. CDR3 protein: CASSLGSGYEQYF. CDR3 in DNA: TGCGCCAGCAGCTTGGGTTCCGGCTACGAGCAGTACTTC.

This clone came up once. This sequence joins TRBV5-1 and TRBJ2-1, with 13 bases aligning to TRBD2. After removal of 4 bases from V and 6 bases from J, the junction contained 4 bases not matched to a gene. The CDR3 totals 15 residues. The germline gives CDR1 SGHRS, CDR2 YFSETQ. In nucleotides, the CDR3 is TGCGCCAGCAGCGCCGGGACTAGCGGGGCCAATGAGCAGTTCTTC. Encoded protein: CASSAGTSGANEQFF.

The chain couples TRBV19 to TRBJ2-5; 8 nucleotides line up with TRBD1. V shed 4 bases, J shed 0 bases, and the junction held 7 bases outside the gene matches. The CDR3 is 16 amino acids. Germline CDR1 and CDR2: LNHDA and SQIVND (reference sequence). The CDR3 loop reads CASSKTTGVYQETQYF. The CDR3 DNA sequence: TGTGCCAGTAGTAAGACGACAGGGGTGTACCAAGAGACCCAGTACTTC.

This chain connects TRBV6-1 to TRBJ1-2; 7 nucleotides match TRBD1. Per the germline V gene, CDR1 is MNHNS and CDR2 is SASEGT. This CDR3 contains 14 residues. With V trimmed by 8 bases and J by 3 bases, 9 bases remained unmatched. DNA of the CDR3: TGTGCCAGCGGAGACAGGGAGATTCACTATGGCTACACCTTC. It encodes CASGDREIHYGYTF.

J is TRBJ1-4 and V is TRBV19; D is ambiguous. V lost 5 bases and J lost 0, with 13 bases in between. From germline, CDR1 is LNHDA and CDR2 SQIVND (reference sequence). This CDR3 region has 16 residues. The CDR3 protein is CASSLRETATNEKLFF. In nucleotides, the CDR3 is TGTGCCAGTAGTCTGAGGGAGACTGCAACTAATGAAAAACTGTTTTTT.